Below are 15 T cell receptor beta chains sequenced from a single sample in a study of cytomegalovirus exposure and HLA in healthy donors. The PCR ran on 60 Vbeta and 13 Jbeta primers. Profiling relied on immunoSEQ multiplex PCR, and the TCRdb table lists in-frame clones only, not all of them. In the table there are 150,000 to 180,000 clones, under 85% of which are singletons. Source material: PBMCs. The receptors were gathered from a man aged 18 to 30 in good health and CMV-seronegative.

This chain joins TRBV13 and TRBJ1-1; D might be TRBD1 (6 bases). Trimming shortened V by 5 bases and J by 5 bases, and 15 bases separated the two germline ends. This CDR3 has 14 amino acids. The germline CDR1 and CDR2 sequences are PRHDT and FYEKMQ (reference sequence). Written as DNA, the CDR3 is TGTGCCAGCAGCCCAGCACAGGGAAGGACTGAAGCTTTCTTT. Translation: CASSPAQGRTEAFF.

The rearrangement joins TRBV27 to TRBJ2-1; 10 positions match TRBD2. V was clipped by 4 bases and J by 4 bases; unmatched bases: 4. CDR1 and CDR2 (germline): MNHEY, SMNVEV (reference sequence). This CDR3 spans 15 amino acids. CDR3 nucleotides: TGTGCCAGCAGTTCCCGGACTAGCGGTTACAATGAGCAGTTCTTC. It codes for CASSSRTSGYNEQFF.

The chain links TRBV7-3 to TRBJ2-2; maybe TRBD2 (7 bases). Germline lookup yields CDR1 SGHTA and CDR2 FQGTGA. The CDR3 loop spans 17 amino acids. The V gene lost 1 base and the J gene lost 3 bases, with 15 bases spanning the gap. The CDR3 is CASSLMGRGAYTGELFF. CDR3 bases: TGTGCCAGCAGCTTAATGGGTCGGGGGGCGTACACCGGGGAGCTGTTTTTT.

The chain is built from TRBV28 and TRBJ2-7; tentatively, D is TRBD1 (6 bases). This CDR3 contains 14 residues. Germline V gene lookup returns CDR1 MDHEN and CDR2 SYDVKM. The germline V and J ends were trimmed by 5 bases and 1 base, with 12 bases remaining between them. As DNA, the CDR3 is TGTGCCAGCAGTCCGACGGGACATTCCTACGAGCAGTACGTC. Encoded protein: CASSPTGHSYEQYV.

Regarding this clone: One end of the junction fails to match germline, which may point to a read error. This chain uses TRBV19 with TRBJ2-6, with a tentative D call TRBD1 (5 bases). Looked up from germline, CDR1 is LNHDA and CDR2 is SQIVND (reference sequence). The CDR3 has 16 residues. CDR3 in DNA: TGTGCCAGTAGTATGCCAGGCCGATCTGGGGCCAACGGCCTGACTTTC. Protein sequence: CASSMPGRSGANGLTF.

The gene calls are TRBV9 and TRBJ2-1; 7 bases align to TRBD1. After removal of 4 bases from V and 8 bases from J, the junction contained 9 bases not matched to a gene. The CDR3 consists of 14 residues. CDR1 SGDLS and CDR2 YYNGEE come from the germline V gene. In DNA form, the CDR3 reads TGTGCCAGCAGCTTTCGACAGGGTCCCGATGAGCAGTTCTTC. It encodes CASSFRQGPDEQFF.

This chain joins TRBV6-5 and TRBJ2-1, with 7 bases aligning to TRBD1. The CDR3 loop spans 15 amino acids. Trimming cost V 2 bases and J 8 bases; bases outside gene matches: 9. Germline V lookup: CDR1 MNHEY, CDR2 SVGAGI. The CDR3 coding sequence is TGTGCCAGCAGTTACACAGGTGGGACAGCAGATGAGCAGTTCTTC. This translates into CASSYTGGTADEQFF.

V is TRBV5-1 and J is TRBJ2-3; TRBD1 might be the D (6 bases). Germline CDR1 reads SGHRS; CDR2 reads YFSETQ. V dropped 4 bases and J dropped 5 bases, with 17 bases sitting between them. The CDR3 sequence is 15 residues long. This CDR3 is CASSAPEKGVDTQYF. The CDR3 DNA reads as TGCGCCAGCAGCGCCCCTGAGAAGGGGGTAGATACGCAGTATTTT. The entire variable domain, with the rest obtained from reference TRBV5-1 and TRBJ2-3, is as follows: KAGVTQTPRYLIKTRGQQVTLSCSPISGHRSVSWYQQTPGQGLQFLFEYFSETQRNKGNFPGRFSGRQFSNSRSEMNVSTLELGDSALYLCASSAPEKGVDTQYFGPGTRLTVL.

In its sample, this clone was seen a few times. The genes are TRBV14 and TRBJ1-3; D gene unclear. In germline, CDR1 is SGHDN, CDR2 FVKESK. V lost 1 base and J lost 0, with 10 bases in between. The CDR3 covers 16 residues. The CDR3 region is CASSQVFGYSGNTIYF. For the CDR3, the DNA is TGTGCCAGCAGCCAAGTCTTCGGGTACTCTGGAAACACCATATATTTT.

The chain uses TRBV5-6 and TRBJ2-2; 7 bases are a match to TRBD1. Germline trimming cut 4 bases from V and 0 bases from J; bases unmatched to any gene: 3. Looked up from germline, CDR1 is SGHDT and CDR2 is YYEEEE. CDR3 length equals 15 residues. CDR3 coding DNA: TGTGCCAGCAGCCTACAGGGGTCGAACACCGGGGAGCTGTTTTTT. Translating it yields CASSLQGSNTGELFF.

This clone was seen a few times. For the CDR3, the DNA is TGTGCCAGCAGTGAGAGCTCTGGGGCCAACGTCCTGACTTTC. It translates to CASSESSGANVLTF. This rearrangement joins TRBV6-1 to TRBJ2-6; D call uncertain. Trimming took off 3 bases at V and 0 bases at J, with 3 bases between the two ends. From germline, CDR1 is MNHNS and CDR2 SASEGT. This CDR3 has 14 amino acids.

This clone is a singleton in its sample. The V and J genes are TRBV5-1 and TRBJ2-1; a weak D match, TRBD2 (7 bases). Trimming took off 4 bases at V and 8 bases at J, with 19 bases between the two ends. Per the germline V gene, CDR1 is SGHRS and CDR2 is YFSETQ. The CDR3 runs to 15 residues. CDR3 sequence (DNA): TGCGCCAGCAGCCCTCGGGGGGCTCCCACGGATGAGCAGTTCTTC. This gives the protein CASSPRGAPTDEQFF.

This clone turned up a few times. The chain has TRBV5-6 and TRBJ1-3; D ambiguous. The CDR3 spans 16 residues. Germline CDR1 and CDR2: SGHDT and YYEEEE. The V and J ends lost 0 bases and 0 bases respectively, with 10 bases between them. In DNA form, the CDR3 reads TGTGCCAGCAGCTTGGGTGGGCCGAGCTCTGGAAACACCATATATTTT. Translation gives CASSLGGPSSGNTIYF.

The chain joins TRBV2 to TRBJ2-2, with TRBD2 matching 10 bases. CDR3 size: 18 residues. The V and J ends lost 6 bases and 5 bases, in that order; junction bases with no gene match: 15. CDR1 is SNHLY, CDR2 FYNNEI, per germline. The CDR3 reads CASSPAPSGGALTGELFF. The DNA of the CDR3 is TGTGCCAGCAGCCCGGCTCCCAGCGGGGGGGCCCTTACCGGGGAGCTGTTTTTT.

The chain combines TRBV6-5 with TRBJ2-3; D might be TRBD2 (6 bases). The V gene lost 5 bases and the J gene lost 2 bases, with 11 bases spanning the gap. In germline, CDR1 is MNHEY, CDR2 SVGAGI. The CDR3 has 14 residues. The CDR3 spells CASSIGGFTDTQYF. The CDR3 DNA reads as TGTGCCAGCAGTATCGGGGGTTTCACAGATACGCAGTATTTT.